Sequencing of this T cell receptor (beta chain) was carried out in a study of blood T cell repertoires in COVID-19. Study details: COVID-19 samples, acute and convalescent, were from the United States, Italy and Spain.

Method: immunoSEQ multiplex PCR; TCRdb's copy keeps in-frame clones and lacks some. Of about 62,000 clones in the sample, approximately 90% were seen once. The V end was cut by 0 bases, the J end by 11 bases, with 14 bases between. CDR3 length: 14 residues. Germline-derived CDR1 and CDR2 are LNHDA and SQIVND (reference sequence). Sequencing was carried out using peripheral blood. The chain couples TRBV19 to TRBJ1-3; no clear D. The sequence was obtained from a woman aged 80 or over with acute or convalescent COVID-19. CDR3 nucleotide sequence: TGTGCCAGTAGTATAGAAAACCGTAAAAGCCCCATATATTTT. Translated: CASSIENRKSPIYF.